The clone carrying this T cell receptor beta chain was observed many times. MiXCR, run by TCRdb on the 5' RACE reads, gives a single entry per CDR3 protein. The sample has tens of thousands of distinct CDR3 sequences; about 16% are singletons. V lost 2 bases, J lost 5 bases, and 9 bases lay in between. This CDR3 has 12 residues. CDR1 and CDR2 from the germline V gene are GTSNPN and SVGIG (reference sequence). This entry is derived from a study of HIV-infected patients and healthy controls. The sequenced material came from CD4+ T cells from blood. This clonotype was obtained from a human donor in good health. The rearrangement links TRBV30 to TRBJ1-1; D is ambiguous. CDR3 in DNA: TGTGCCTGGAGTCAATTGGGTACTGAAGCTTTCTTT. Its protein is CAWSQLGTEAFF.